This T cell receptor (beta chain) came from a study of cytomegalovirus exposure and HLA in healthy donors. Overall study findings and caveats: Per published reports, the classifier diagnosed cytomegalovirus status with high specificity and sensitivity.

Primers for the PCR totalled 60 Vbeta and 13 Jbeta. Libraries were prepared by immunoSEQ multiplex PCR; TCRdb keeps only in-frame clonotypes and omits some of them. Here the sample table reports tens of thousands of clones. The trim removed 3 bases at V and 7 bases at J, leaving 3 bases unmatched. The CDR3 runs 13 residues. CDR1 and CDR2 (germline): WSHSY, SAAADI. On this clone itself: What it binds is unknown.

Sequencing was carried out using PBMCs. This receptor was obtained from a man between 18 and 35 years old in good health and CMV-seropositive. The rearrangement links TRBV10-2 to TRBJ2-7; 10 bases line up with TRBD2. The CDR3 DNA reads as TGCGCCAGCAGTGAAGTACTAGCGGGGGAGCAGTACTTC. Protein sequence: CASSEVLAGEQYF.